The 4 T cell receptor beta chains presented below share a single source sample, sequenced in a study of T cell changes during pregnancy in multiple sclerosis. Clones were read by immunoSEQ multiplex PCR, and TCRdb kept only the in-frame ones, dropping some. This table holds roughly 75,000 clones, roughly 90% found once. The specimen comprised peripheral blood, sampled before pregnancy. The receptors shown here come from a female donor with multiple sclerosis, enrolled in a pregnancy study.

The chain links TRBV5-4 to TRBJ1-1; the D gene is possibly TRBD1 (5 bases). CDR1 is SGHNT and CDR2 is YYREEE in the germline V gene (reference sequence). The CDR3 totals 14 residues. Trimming removed 3 bases at V and 3 bases at J, with 12 bases between. In DNA, the CDR3 is TGTGCCAGCAGCTCCGGCAGGGCGTACACTGAAGCTTTCTTT. Its translation is CASSSGRAYTEAFF.

V gene TRBV23-1 combines with J gene TRBJ1-1; 8 bases fit TRBD1. TRBV23-1 is flagged as an ORF with uncertain function. This CDR3 contains 13 residues. The V and J ends lost 6 bases and 10 bases, in that order; junction bases with no gene match: 10. CDR3 loop: CASSRTGNGIAFF. CDR3 bases: TGCGCCAGCAGCCGGACAGGGAATGGTATAGCTTTCTTT.

The chain carries TRBV11-1 and TRBJ1-1; maybe TRBD1 (6 bases). V was shortened by 2 bases and J by 2 bases, with 12 bases between the two germline ends. CDR3 size: 15 residues. Germline CDR1 reads SGHAT; CDR2 reads FQDESV (reference sequence). The chain's CDR3 is CASSLSARGNTEAFF. For the CDR3, the DNA is TGTGCCAGCAGCTTATCGGCCAGGGGTAACACTGAAGCTTTCTTT. The complete variable domain, with remaining parts taken from reference TRBV11-1 and TRBJ1-1, reads EAEVAQSPRYKITEKSQAVAFWCDPISGHATLYWYRQILGQGPELLVQFQDESVVDDSQLPKDRFSAERLKGVDSTLKIQPAELGDSAMYLCASSLSARGNTEAFFGQGTRLTVV.

V usage is TRBV7-9 and J usage is TRBJ1-5; a weak D match, TRBD1 (5 bases). The V end lost 5 bases, the J end lost 6 bases, and 17 bases lay between the germline ends. The CDR3 covers 15 residues. Germline-derived CDR1 and CDR2 are SEHNR and FQNEAQ (reference sequence). CDR3 bases: TGTGCCAGCAGCGCCCTGGGGGGGGACGGTCAGCCCCAGCATTTT. This sequence encodes CASSALGGDGQPQHF.